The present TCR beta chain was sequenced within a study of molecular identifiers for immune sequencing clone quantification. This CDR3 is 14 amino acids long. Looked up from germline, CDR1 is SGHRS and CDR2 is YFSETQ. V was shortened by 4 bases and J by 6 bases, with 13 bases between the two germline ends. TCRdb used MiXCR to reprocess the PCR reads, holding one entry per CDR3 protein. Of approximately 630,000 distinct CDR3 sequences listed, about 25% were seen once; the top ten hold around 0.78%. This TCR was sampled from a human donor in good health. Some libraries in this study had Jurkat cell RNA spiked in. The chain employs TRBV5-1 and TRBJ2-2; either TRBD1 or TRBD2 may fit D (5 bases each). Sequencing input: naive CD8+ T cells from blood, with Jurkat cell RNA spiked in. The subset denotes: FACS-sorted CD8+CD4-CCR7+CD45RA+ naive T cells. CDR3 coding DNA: TGCGCCAGCAGCCCAAAGGGGAGCTCCGGGGAGCTGTTTTTT. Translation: CASSPKGSSGELFF.